The sequence of this T cell receptor (beta chain) was determined in a study of a mutant IDH1 vaccine in newly diagnosed glioma. Study as a whole: The treated group averaged around 40 years old and was roughly 60% male, approximately 38% female. It was radiotherapy, temozolomide, or both that patients received previously, with most receiving both.

General study results and limits: Whatever changes occurred in top peripheral T cell clonotypes seemed unrelated to pseudoprogression. Vaccination induced immune responses in around 93% of patients.

Regarding time point: baseline, week 1 (first vaccination visit). Noted treatment: pre-vaccination baseline after standard-of-care therapy. Looked up from germline, CDR1 is MDHEN and CDR2 is SYDVKM. This CDR3 region has 14 residues. The junction had 9 bases not matched to a gene; V was cut back by 10 bases and J by 2 bases. The protocol was immunoSEQ multiplex PCR, while the TCRdb copy is restricted to in-frame clones and leaves out a portion. The table includes tens of thousands of clones, just under 95% detected once. As for this clone: The antigen is unknown.

The material sequenced was PBMCs, taken from a glioma patient treated with radiotherapy, temozolomide or both. The chain joins TRBV28 to TRBJ2-7; 9 bases match TRBD2. The clonotype originates from a young man with glioma. This CDR3 reads CATLAGALAYEQYF. The CDR3 DNA follows: TGTGCCACGTTAGCGGGAGCTCTCGCCTACGAGCAGTACTTC. The full variable domain, with the rest looked up from reference TRBV28 and TRBJ2-7, is DVKVTQSSRYLVKRTGEKVFLECVQDMDHENMFWYRQDPGLGLRLIYFSYDVKMKEKGDIPEGYSVSREKKERFSLILESASTNQTSMYLCATLAGALAYEQYFGPGTRLTVT.